The present T cell receptor (beta chain) was sequenced within a study of T cells expressing NK-cell markers. TCRdb re-called the 5' RACE reads and gives one entry per CDR3 protein, without DNA. The sample holds 300,000 to 450,000 distinct CDR3 sequences. Germline V gene data show CDR1 as MNHNS and CDR2 as SASEGT. This CDR3 has 14 residues. V and J are TRBV6-1 and TRBJ1-2. The source is a man aged 18 to 69 in good health. Sequencing was carried out using blood T cells: a sorted CD56 or NKG2C T cell subset, CD4+ or CD8+ T cells, or bulk PBMC T cells (not recorded which). This CDR3 reads CASSPMPDHYGYTF.